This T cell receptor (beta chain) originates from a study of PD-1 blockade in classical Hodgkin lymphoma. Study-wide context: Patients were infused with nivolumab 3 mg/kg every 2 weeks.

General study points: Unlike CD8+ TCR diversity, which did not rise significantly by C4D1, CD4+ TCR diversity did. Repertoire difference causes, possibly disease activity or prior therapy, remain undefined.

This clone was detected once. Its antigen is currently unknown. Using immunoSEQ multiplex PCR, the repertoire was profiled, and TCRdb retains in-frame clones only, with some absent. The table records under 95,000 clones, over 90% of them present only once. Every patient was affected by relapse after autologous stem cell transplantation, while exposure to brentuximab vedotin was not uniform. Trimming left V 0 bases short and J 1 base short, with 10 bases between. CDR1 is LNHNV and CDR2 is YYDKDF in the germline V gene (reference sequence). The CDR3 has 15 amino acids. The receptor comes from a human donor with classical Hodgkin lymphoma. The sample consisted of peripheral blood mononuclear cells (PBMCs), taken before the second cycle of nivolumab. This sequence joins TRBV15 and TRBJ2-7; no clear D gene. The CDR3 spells CATSRDLSGSYEQYF. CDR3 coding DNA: TGTGCCACCAGCAGAGATTTATCCGGTTCCTACGAGCAGTACTTC.